A selection of T cell receptor beta chains follows, all from one sample in a study of cytomegalovirus exposure and HLA in healthy donors. The table came from immunoSEQ multiplex PCR; TCRdb's copy has only in-frame clones and leaves some out. The table includes approximately 54,000 clones, more than 70% detected once. Input material: PBMCs. Every receptor here comes from a young woman in good health and CMV-seronegative. Both conserved end residues are part of each CDR3. A D gene is named only where the DNA matches it firmly. Clone size appears in some rows only: once, few, many, or a class for an expanded clone.

j_gene: TRBJ2-2; abundance: NA; v_gene: TRBV5-1; d_gene: TRBD1; CDR3aa: CASSLWTGTGELFF; CDR3nt: TGCGCCAGCAGCTTGTGGACAGGGACCGGGGAGCTGTTTTTT
j_gene: TRBJ2-1; abundance: few; v_gene: TRBV6-6; d_gene: NA; CDR3aa: CASSYSATAGGQFF; CDR3nt: TGTGCCAGCAGTTACTCGGCGACAGCCGGTGGGCAGTTCTTC
j_gene: TRBJ1-2; abundance: NA; v_gene: TRBV27; d_gene: TRBD1; CDR3aa: CASSSGQGGGYTF; CDR3nt: TGTGCCAGCAGTTCGGGACAGGGGGGTGGCTACACCTTC
j_gene: TRBJ2-1; abundance: NA; v_gene: TRBV27; d_gene: TRBD2; CDR3aa: CASSLRGGDSYNEQFF; CDR3nt: TGTGCCAGCAGTTTACGGGGGGGCGACTCGTACAATGAGCAGTTCTTC
j_gene: TRBJ2-1; abundance: NA; v_gene: TRBV5-1; d_gene: TRBD1; CDR3aa: CASSFGTGGNEQFF; CDR3nt: TGCGCCAGCAGCTTCGGGACAGGGGGCAATGAGCAGTTCTTC
j_gene: TRBJ2-5; abundance: few; v_gene: TRBV28; d_gene: NA; CDR3aa: CASSFLETQYF; CDR3nt: TGTGCCAGCAGTTTCTTAGAGACCCAGTACTTC
j_gene: TRBJ1-4; abundance: NA; v_gene: TRBV9; d_gene: NA; CDR3aa: CASSGGRGEKLFF; CDR3nt: TGTGCCAGCAGCGGAGGACGGGGTGAAAAACTGTTTTTT
j_gene: TRBJ2-1; abundance: NA; v_gene: TRBV14; d_gene: TRBD1; CDR3aa: CASSQDVGGPYNEQFF; CDR3nt: TGTGCCAGCAGCCAAGATGTAGGGGGCCCCTACAATGAGCAGTTCTTC
j_gene: TRBJ2-1; abundance: NA; v_gene: TRBV2; d_gene: TRBD2; CDR3aa: CASSPSGLAGASSYNEQFF; CDR3nt: TGTGCCAGCAGTCCCTCGGGACTAGCGGGAGCTAGCTCCTACAATGAGCAGTTCTTC
j_gene: TRBJ1-1; abundance: NA; v_gene: TRBV5-4; d_gene: NA; CDR3aa: CASSLDSNTEAFF; CDR3nt: TGTGCCAGCAGCTTGGACAGTAACACTGAAGCTTTCTTT
j_gene: TRBJ1-5; abundance: NA; v_gene: TRBV28; d_gene: TRBD1; CDR3aa: CATDKRGGGQPQHF; CDR3nt: TGTGCCACCGACAAGAGAGGGGGCGGTCAGCCCCAGCATTTT
j_gene: TRBJ2-1; abundance: NA; v_gene: TRBV5-1; d_gene: TRBD2; CDR3aa: CASTGTSGRAAYNEQFF; CDR3nt: TGCGCCAGCACCGGGACTAGCGGGAGGGCTGCCTACAATGAGCAGTTCTTC
j_gene: TRBJ2-1; abundance: NA; v_gene: TRBV7-3; d_gene: NA; CDR3aa: CASAVQTGPLRSYNEQFF; CDR3nt: TGTGCCAGCGCCGTCCAGACTGGCCCCCTTCGATCCTACAATGAGCAGTTCTTC
j_gene: TRBJ1-5; abundance: few; v_gene: TRBV7-9; d_gene: NA; CDR3aa: CASSLIDQPQHF; CDR3nt: TGTGCCAGCAGCTTAATCGATCAGCCCCAGCATTTT
j_gene: TRBJ2-3; abundance: NA; v_gene: TRBV18; d_gene: TRBD1; CDR3aa: CASSPQNRGSGTDTQYF; CDR3nt: TGTGCCAGCTCACCTCAAAACAGGGGGTCGGGCACAGATACGCAGTATTTT
j_gene: TRBJ2-1; abundance: NA; v_gene: TRBV7-3; d_gene: TRBD2; CDR3aa: CASSGGSRNYNEQFF; CDR3nt: TGTGCCAGCAGCGGCGGGAGTCGCAACTACAATGAGCAGTTCTTC
j_gene: TRBJ2-3; abundance: NA; v_gene: TRBV6-6; d_gene: NA; CDR3aa: CASSGGTDTQYF; CDR3nt: TGTGCCAGCAGCGGGGGAACAGATACGCAGTATTTT
j_gene: TRBJ2-1; abundance: NA; v_gene: TRBV19; d_gene: NA; CDR3aa: CASSIVVYNEQFF; CDR3nt: TGTGCCAGTAGTATAGTAGTTTACAATGAGCAGTTCTTC
j_gene: TRBJ1-1; abundance: NA; v_gene: TRBV2; d_gene: TRBD1; CDR3aa: CASSAGTEISEAFF; CDR3nt: TGTGCCAGCAGTGCCGGGACAGAGATCTCTGAAGCTTTCTTT
j_gene: TRBJ2-5; abundance: few; v_gene: TRBV7-2; d_gene: NA; CDR3aa: CASSFRIGGLQETQYF; CDR3nt: TGTGCCAGCAGCTTCAGGATCGGGGGACTCCAAGAGACCCAGTACTTC
j_gene: TRBJ2-7; abundance: NA; v_gene: TRBV10-1; d_gene: NA; CDR3aa: CASSSGLDEQYF; CDR3nt: TGCGCCAGCAGTTCAGGGCTGGACGAGCAGTACTTC
j_gene: TRBJ1-4; abundance: NA; v_gene: TRBV28; d_gene: NA; CDR3aa: CASSFIRVSEKLFF; CDR3nt: TGTGCCAGCAGTTTTATCCGGGTGTCTGAAAAACTGTTTTTT
j_gene: TRBJ1-4; abundance: NA; v_gene: TRBV7-9; d_gene: TRBD1; CDR3aa: CASSSDRMELFF; CDR3nt: TGTGCCAGCAGCTCGGACAGGATGGAACTGTTTTTT
j_gene: TRBJ1-5; abundance: NA; v_gene: TRBV19; d_gene: NA; CDR3aa: CASSMPLTRGGDQPQHF; CDR3nt: TGTGCCAGTAGTATGCCGCTTACAAGGGGGGGGGATCAGCCCCAGCATTTT
j_gene: TRBJ2-5; abundance: NA; v_gene: TRBV18; d_gene: TRBD1; CDR3aa: CASSQDRGETQYF; CDR3nt: TGTGCCAGCTCTCAGGACAGGGGGGAGACCCAGTACTTC
j_gene: TRBJ2-1; abundance: NA; v_gene: TRBV6-1; d_gene: NA; CDR3aa: CASSALGNEQFF; CDR3nt: TGTGCCAGCAGTGCCCTCGGTAATGAGCAGTTCTTC
j_gene: TRBJ2-7; abundance: few; v_gene: TRBV9; d_gene: NA; CDR3aa: CASSVAGGYYEQYF; CDR3nt: TGTGCCAGCAGCGTAGCTGGGGGGTACTACGAGCAGTACTTC
j_gene: TRBJ2-2; abundance: NA; v_gene: TRBV5-1; d_gene: NA; CDR3aa: CASSLEHTGELFF; CDR3nt: TGCGCCAGCAGCTTGGAGCACACCGGGGAGCTGTTTTTT
j_gene: TRBJ1-5; abundance: NA; v_gene: TRBV27; d_gene: NA; CDR3aa: CASSLGLPNSNQPQHF; CDR3nt: TGTGCCAGCAGTTTGGGGCTCCCGAACAGCAATCAGCCCCAGCATTTT
j_gene: TRBJ1-2; abundance: NA; v_gene: TRBV5-4; d_gene: NA; CDR3aa: CASRPGPNYGYTF; CDR3nt: TGTGCCAGCAGACCGGGTCCCAACTATGGCTACACCTTC
j_gene: TRBJ2-1; abundance: few; v_gene: TRBV11-3; d_gene: TRBD2; CDR3aa: CASSPGLAGGNNEQFF; CDR3nt: TGTGCCAGCAGCCCGGGACTAGCGGGAGGGAACAATGAGCAGTTCTTC
j_gene: TRBJ1-1; abundance: NA; v_gene: TRBV7-9; d_gene: NA; CDR3aa: CASSLGGLMNTEAFF; CDR3nt: TGTGCCAGCAGCTTAGGAGGGCTGATGAACACTGAAGCTTTCTTT
j_gene: TRBJ2-5; abundance: NA; v_gene: TRBV10-3; d_gene: TRBD2; CDR3aa: CAIKRTSGEETQYF; CDR3nt: TGTGCCATCAAAAGGACTAGCGGGGAAGAGACCCAGTACTTC
j_gene: TRBJ2-7; abundance: NA; v_gene: TRBV5-1; d_gene: NA; CDR3aa: CASSIGGDSYEQYF; CDR3nt: TGCGCCAGCAGTATAGGCGGGGACAGCTACGAGCAGTACTTC
j_gene: TRBJ2-6; abundance: NA; v_gene: TRBV28; d_gene: NA; CDR3aa: CASSGASSGANGLTF; CDR3nt: TGTGCCAGCAGTGGCGCGAGCTCTGGGGCCAACGGCCTGACTTTC
j_gene: TRBJ1-3; abundance: NA; v_gene: TRBV30; d_gene: TRBD1; CDR3aa: CAWSRSGGNGGNTIYF; CDR3nt: TGTGCCTGGAGTCGGTCAGGGGGTAACGGGGGAAACACCATATATTTT
j_gene: TRBJ1-2; abundance: NA; v_gene: TRBV7-3; d_gene: NA; CDR3aa: CASSPDSNYGYTF; CDR3nt: TGTGCCAGCAGCCCCGACAGTAACTATGGCTACACCTTC
j_gene: TRBJ2-7; abundance: NA; v_gene: TRBV6-5; d_gene: TRBD1; CDR3aa: CASSSPGQGLYEQYF; CDR3nt: TGTGCCAGCAGTTCCCCGGGACAGGGTCTTTACGAGCAGTACTTC
j_gene: TRBJ2-1; abundance: NA; v_gene: TRBV19; d_gene: NA; CDR3aa: CASSTLGSAYNEQFF; CDR3nt: TGTGCCAGTAGTACCCTCGGGAGTGCCTACAATGAGCAGTTCTTC
j_gene: TRBJ2-1; abundance: NA; v_gene: TRBV19; d_gene: TRBD2; CDR3aa: CASSKLAAHNEQFF; CDR3nt: TGTGCCAGTAGTAAGCTAGCGGCCCACAATGAGCAGTTCTTC
j_gene: TRBJ2-7; abundance: NA; v_gene: TRBV10-3; d_gene: TRBD2; CDR3aa: CATLGTSRFLSYEQYF; CDR3nt: TGTGCCACCCTGGGGACTAGCCGATTCCTCTCCTACGAGCAGTACTTC
j_gene: TRBJ1-2; abundance: NA; v_gene: TRBV7-9; d_gene: TRBD1; CDR3aa: CASTGTGEGYTF; CDR3nt: TGTGCCAGCACCGGGACAGGGGAGGGCTACACCTTC
j_gene: TRBJ2-4; abundance: NA; v_gene: TRBV6-4; d_gene: TRBD1; CDR3aa: CASSPGIQGAKNIQYF; CDR3nt: TGTGCCAGCAGCCCCGGGATACAGGGGGCCAAAAACATTCAGTACTTC
j_gene: TRBJ2-7; abundance: NA; v_gene: TRBV10-3; d_gene: NA; CDR3aa: CAISDLPQGYEQYF; CDR3nt: TGTGCCATCAGTGATCTGCCACAGGGCTACGAGCAGTACTTC
j_gene: TRBJ2-7; abundance: NA; v_gene: TRBV6-1; d_gene: TRBD1; CDR3aa: CASSEAEDRGDEQYF; CDR3nt: TGTGCCAGCAGTGAAGCAGAGGACAGGGGGGACGAGCAGTACTTC
j_gene: TRBJ2-1; abundance: NA; v_gene: TRBV6-5; d_gene: TRBD1; CDR3aa: CASSPGQGGNEQFF; CDR3nt: TGTGCCAGCAGTCCGGGACAGGGGGGAAATGAGCAGTTCTTC
j_gene: TRBJ2-5; abundance: NA; v_gene: TRBV4-1; d_gene: NA; CDR3aa: CASSQGALADGETQYF; CDR3nt: TGCGCCAGCAGCCAAGGCGCGTTAGCGGATGGGGAGACCCAGTACTTC
j_gene: TRBJ1-2; abundance: NA; v_gene: TRBV19; d_gene: TRBD1; CDR3aa: CASSIDRARYGYTF; CDR3nt: TGTGCCAGTAGTATTGACAGGGCTCGCTATGGCTACACCTTC
j_gene: TRBJ2-7; abundance: NA; v_gene: TRBV9; d_gene: NA; CDR3aa: CASSAGGPSEQYF; CDR3nt: TGTGCCAGCAGCGCTGGAGGGCCCTCCGAGCAGTACTTC
j_gene: TRBJ1-6; abundance: NA; v_gene: TRBV4-1; d_gene: NA; CDR3aa: CASSHSSYNSPLHF; CDR3nt: TGCGCCAGCAGCCACTCGTCCTATAATTCACCCCTCCACTTT
j_gene: TRBJ2-2; abundance: NA; v_gene: TRBV19; d_gene: TRBD2; CDR3aa: CASSETRTSGRSTGELFF; CDR3nt: TGTGCCAGTAGTGAAACCCGGACTAGCGGGAGATCCACCGGGGAGCTGTTTTTT